This T cell receptor beta chain was documented in a study of cytomegalovirus exposure and HLA in healthy donors. Germline CDR1 reads SEHNR; CDR2 reads FQNEAQ (reference sequence). The CDR3 has 13 amino acids. V shed 3 bases, J shed 3 bases, and the junction held 1 base outside the gene matches. The PCR employed 60 Vbeta primers together with 13 Jbeta primers. Sequencing used immunoSEQ multiplex PCR; TCRdb keeps in-frame clones, though not all of them. The sample lists 170,000 or so clones; 84% were seen once. What was sequenced was PBMCs. The TCR sequence derives from a boy aged 2 to 10 in good health and CMV-seronegative. The gene calls are TRBV7-9 and TRBJ1-1, with 7 bases matching TRBD1. CDR3 nucleotides: TGTGCCAGCAGCTTCACAGGGGACACTGAAGCTTTCTTT. This sequence encodes CASSFTGDTEAFF.